This entry lists 30 T cell receptor beta chains sequenced from one sample in a study of blood T cell repertoires in COVID-19. TCRdb's table, derived via immunoSEQ multiplex PCR, lists solely in-frame clones and lacks some. The sample records 180,000 or so clones, around 83% being singletons. Sequenced: peripheral blood. The receptor set was obtained from a woman between 55 and 75 years old with acute or convalescent COVID-19.

This chain joins TRBV29-1 and TRBJ2-3; possibly TRBD2 for D (6 bases). Trimming took off 6 bases at V and 3 bases at J, with 13 bases between the two ends. CDR3 length: 13 amino acids. Germline-derived CDR1 and CDR2 are SQVTM and ANQGSEA. The CDR3 here is CSVTAGSTDTQYF. The CDR3 coding sequence is TGCAGCGTGACTGCGGGGTCAACAGATACGCAGTATTTT.

The chain is built from TRBV6-5 and TRBJ1-1, with TRBD1 identical over 10 bases. Per the germline V gene, CDR1 is MNHEY and CDR2 is SVGAGI. The CDR3 has 14 amino acids. Trimming at V came to 6 bases and at J to 7 bases, leaving 8 bases not matched to a gene. Here the CDR3 DNA reads TGTGCCAGCAGGGTTACCGGGACAGGGGTTGAAGCTTTCTTT. It codes for CASRVTGTGVEAFF.

V gene TRBV19 combines with J gene TRBJ2-7; D gene uncertain. Germline lookup yields CDR1 LNHDA and CDR2 SQIVND (reference sequence). The length of the CDR3 is 15 residues. V gave up 5 bases and J gave up 0 bases, with 14 bases separating them. For the CDR3, the DNA is TGTGCCAGTAGTCCCAAGAGGTTTAGCTCCTACGAGCAGTACTTC. Amino acids: CASSPKRFSSYEQYF.

The genes are TRBV3-1 (or the pseudogene TRBV3-2) and TRBJ2-2; D possibly corresponds to TRBD1 (6 bases). V lost 1 base and J lost 4, with 13 bases in between. This CDR3 is built from 16 residues. The germline V gene has CDR1 LGHDT and CDR2 YNNKEL (reference sequence). The CDR3 loop is CASSQGDTSFTGELFF. The CDR3 DNA is TGTGCCAGCAGCCAAGGGGACACAAGCTTCACCGGGGAGCTGTTTTTT.

The rearrangement joins TRBV30 to TRBJ2-3, with 7 nucleotides matching TRBD1. V gave up 2 bases and J gave up 3 bases; unmatched junction bases: 2. CDR3 length equals 13 residues. The V gene's germline CDR1 is GTSNPN and CDR2 SVGIG (reference sequence). The CDR3 sequence: CAWSPTGTDTQYF. For the CDR3, the DNA is TGTGCCTGGAGTCCGACAGGGACAGATACGCAGTATTTT.

The chain joins TRBV28 to TRBJ1-2; D possibly corresponds to TRBD1 (5 bases). The V and J ends lost 2 bases and 4 bases respectively, with 14 bases between them. Germline V gives CDR1 MDHEN, CDR2 SYDVKM. The CDR3 totals 15 residues. CDR3 nucleotide sequence: TGTGCCAGCAGTTTAGGGGCAGCCCTAAGCTATGGCTACACCTTC. This codes for CASSLGAALSYGYTF.

DNA of the CDR3: TGCGCCAGCAGCTTAGGTCAGGGGGCGACGGGCACTGAAGCTTTCTTT. It encodes CASSLGQGATGTEAFF. The chain uses TRBV5-1 and TRBJ1-1; 8 nucleotides line up with TRBD1. The CDR3 covers 16 residues. Germline CDR1 SGHRS, CDR2 YFSETQ. The J segment lost 4 bases and the V segment lost 2 bases, leaving 10 bases of the junction unmatched.

The gene calls are TRBV6-1 and TRBJ1-2, with 9 bases fitting TRBD1. The junction had 16 bases not matched to a gene; V was cut back by 1 base and J by 7 bases. Germline CDR1 is MNHNS and CDR2 is SASEGT. The CDR3 has 18 residues. The CDR3 protein is CASSEVGGQGIFPLGYTF. CDR3 coding DNA: TGTGCCAGCAGTGAAGTGGGGGGACAGGGCATCTTTCCCCTTGGCTACACCTTC.

The rearrangement uses TRBV19 and TRBJ2-7; perhaps TRBD1 as D (6 bases). Trimming removed 5 bases at V and 7 bases at J, with 15 bases between. Germline V CDR1 and CDR2: LNHDA, SQIVND (reference sequence). The CDR3 sequence is 13 residues long. The CDR3 loop reads CASSLTYQGEQYV. CDR3 bases: TGTGCCAGTAGTCTGACGTACCAGGGGGAGCAGTACGTC.

This clone was detected only once. The J gene is TRBJ2-1, the V gene TRBV19; TRBD2 aligns across 10 bases. The V and J ends lost 6 bases and 7 bases, in that order; junction bases with no gene match: 9. Germline-derived CDR1 and CDR2 are LNHDA and SQIVND (reference sequence). The CDR3 sequence is 15 residues long. The CDR3 loop reads CASRTSGRGSNEQFF. The CDR3 coding sequence is TGTGCCAGTAGGACGAGCGGGAGGGGCTCAAATGAGCAGTTCTTC. Complete variable domain (other parts from reference TRBV19 and TRBJ2-1): DGGITQSPKYLFRKEGQNVTLSCEQNLNHDAMYWYRQDPGQGLRLIYYSQIVNDFQKGDIAEGYSVSREKKESFPLTVTSAQKNPTAFYLCASRTSGRGSNEQFFGPGTRLTVL.

This clone has only one observation. This sequence joins TRBV24-1 and TRBJ2-1; TRBD2 agrees at 7 bases. The J segment lost 7 bases and the V segment lost 4 bases, leaving 9 bases of the junction unmatched. Germline CDR1 and CDR2: KGHDR and SFDVKD. This CDR3 has 15 amino acids. CDR3 residues: CATSDPTSPQNEQFF. The DNA for the CDR3 is TGTGCCACCAGTGACCCGACTAGCCCCCAAAATGAGCAGTTCTTC.

The V call is TRBV9, the J call TRBJ2-7; TRBD2 aligns across 16 bases. This CDR3 contains 18 residues. The V segment lost 3 bases and the J segment 4 bases; nucleotides outside the gene matches: 10. The V gene's germline CDR1 is SGDLS and CDR2 YYNGEE. CDR3: CASSEGTSGRARSYEQYF. CDR3 sequence (DNA): TGTGCCAGCAGCGAAGGGACTAGCGGGAGGGCCAGGTCTTACGAGCAGTACTTC.

The genes are TRBV5-1 and TRBJ2-2; 7 bases map to TRBD2. Trimming cost V 0 bases and J 3 bases; bases outside gene matches: 5. The CDR3 consists of 16 residues. From germline, CDR1 is SGHRS and CDR2 YFSETQ. CDR3 nucleotides: TGCGCCAGCAGCTTGGGGCTAGCGGACTACACCGGGGAGCTGTTTTTT. This codes for CASSLGLADYTGELFF. The full variable domain, its missing parts supplied by reference TRBV5-1 and TRBJ2-2, is KAGVTQTPRYLIKTRGQQVTLSCSPISGHRSVSWYQQTPGQGLQFLFEYFSETQRNKGNFPGRFSGRQFSNSRSEMNVSTLELGDSALYLCASSLGLADYTGELFFGEGSRLTVL.

This chain links TRBV9 with TRBJ1-6, with 7 bases that match TRBD1. The length of the CDR3 is 15 residues. The germline V gene encodes CDR1 SGDLS and CDR2 YYNGEE. V dropped 3 bases and J dropped 8; count of bases not matched to a gene: 8. DNA for the CDR3: TGTGCCAGCAGCGACACCGGGACAGTGGATTCACCCCTCCACTTT. Its translation: CASSDTGTVDSPLHF.

This clone came up once. The chain is built from TRBV11-2 and TRBJ1-1; the D gene is possibly TRBD1 (6 bases). V was pared by 3 bases and J by 1 base, with 12 bases between. The CDR3 runs 15 residues. The germline CDR1 and CDR2 sequences are SGHAT and FQNNGV. DNA of the CDR3: TGTGCCAGCAGCTTGGCCCCGGGACAGAACACTGAAGCTTTCTTT. It encodes CASSLAPGQNTEAFF.

V is TRBV5-1 and J is TRBJ2-5; TRBD2 aligns across 9 bases. This CDR3 is built from 16 residues. The junction had 13 bases not matched to a gene; V was cut back by 5 bases and J by 5 bases. Germline V gene lookup returns CDR1 SGHRS and CDR2 YFSETQ. The CDR3 spells CASRFGGAGGRETQYF. The CDR3 bases are TGCGCCAGCAGGTTTGGAGGAGCGGGAGGCCGGGAGACCCAGTACTTC.

The CDR3 coding sequence is TGTGCCAGTATTACGGGAGGGGACACCGGGGAGCTGTTTTTT. Protein sequence: CASITGGDTGELFF. This chain uses TRBV19 with TRBJ2-2; 8 nucleotides line up with TRBD2. V lost 7 bases, J lost 3 bases, and 4 bases stayed unmatched. There are 14 residues in the CDR3. CDR1 and CDR2 from the germline V gene are LNHDA and SQIVND (reference sequence).

On this clone itself: Other nucleotide sequences in the sample specify the same CDR3. The chain joins TRBV27 to TRBJ2-2; possible D gene TRBD2, 7 bases. Germline V gene lookup returns CDR1 MNHEY and CDR2 SMNVEV (reference sequence). The CDR3 is 16 amino acids. V lost 3 bases to trimming and J lost 3 bases, with 14 bases between them. CDR3 coding DNA: TGTGCCAGCAGTTTTTCCAGCGGGACATACACCGGGGAGCTGTTTTTT. As protein: CASSFSSGTYTGELFF.

V usage is TRBV10-3 and J usage is TRBJ1-2; D not resolved. Germline CDR1 ENHRY, CDR2 SYGVKD. The length of the CDR3 is 16 residues. Trimming removed 0 bases at V and 0 bases at J, with 11 bases between. The CDR3 DNA reads as TGTGCCATCAGTGAGTCTTGGGCAGATTCTAACTATGGCTACACCTTC. This translates into CAISESWADSNYGYTF.

This clone was picked up one time. The chain has TRBV3-1 (or the pseudogene TRBV3-2) and TRBJ1-6, with TRBD1 identical over 7 bases. Trimming removed 4 bases from V and 6 bases from J; junction bases left unmatched: 3. The CDR3 sequence is 14 residues long. Germline V CDR1 and CDR2: LGHDT, YNNKEL (reference sequence). CDR3 coding DNA: TGTGCCAGCAGCCTGGGACAGCTTAATTCACCCCTCCACTTT. Amino acid sequence: CASSLGQLNSPLHF.

This clone was counted once. V gene TRBV28 combines with J gene TRBJ1-1, with 7 bases that match TRBD1. The CDR3 sequence is 12 residues long. The junction had 0 bases not matched to a gene; V was cut back by 3 bases and J by 5 bases. Germline CDR1 and CDR2: MDHEN and SYDVKM. CDR3 sequence (DNA): TGTGCCAGCAGTTTCAGGGGGACTGAAGCTTTCTTT. Protein sequence: CASSFRGTEAFF.

The sample holds a few counts of this clone. The genes are TRBV3-1 (or the pseudogene TRBV3-2) and TRBJ1-3, with a tentative D call TRBD1 (6 bases). This CDR3 is 15 amino acids long. The V end lost 1 base, the J end lost 3 bases, and 10 bases lay between the germline ends. The germline V gene has CDR1 LGHDT and CDR2 YNNKEL (reference sequence). The CDR3 DNA reads as TGTGCCAGCAGCCAAGCCCAGGGGTTTGGAAACACCATATATTTT. This sequence encodes CASSQAQGFGNTIYF.

This clone was recorded once. The chain uses TRBV11-1 and TRBJ2-1; the match to TRBD2 covers 9 bases. This CDR3 region has 14 residues. Germline V gives CDR1 SGHAT, CDR2 FQDESV (reference sequence). V lost 7 bases and J lost 6; bases outside the gene matches: 7. The CDR3 protein is CASTRLAELNEQFF. The CDR3 bases are TGTGCCAGCACCAGACTAGCGGAGCTCAATGAGCAGTTCTTC.

V and J are TRBV6-5 and TRBJ1-3, with 7 bases aligning to TRBD1. Trimming cost V 5 bases and J 2 bases; bases outside gene matches: 6. Per the germline V gene, CDR1 is MNHEY and CDR2 is SVGAGI. This CDR3 contains 15 residues. CDR3 in amino acids: CASSPGGLTGNTIYF. The CDR3 bases are TGTGCCAGCAGTCCAGGGGGTCTCACTGGAAACACCATATATTTT.

V gene TRBV19 combines with J gene TRBJ2-1; weak D call: TRBD2 (6 bases). There are 14 residues in the CDR3. V was shortened by 5 bases and J by 4 bases, with 12 bases between the two germline ends. Germline CDR1 and CDR2: LNHDA and SQIVND (reference sequence). The CDR3 DNA reads TGTGCCAGTAGTCGGGACTTGTATTACAATGAGCAGTTCTTC. This translates into CASSRDLYYNEQFF.

The chain uses TRBV6-5 and TRBJ1-2; tentatively, D is TRBD1 (6 bases). The germline gives CDR1 MNHEY, CDR2 SVGAGI. Trimming stripped 5 bases from V and 0 bases from J, with 10 bases between. The length of the CDR3 is 14 residues. The CDR3 DNA sequence: TGTGCCAGCAGTATACAGGGTCCTAACTATGGCTACACCTTC. Protein product: CASSIQGPNYGYTF.

V is TRBV2 and J is TRBJ1-5, with 8 bases aligning to TRBD1. With V trimmed by 5 bases and J by 6 bases, 6 bases remained unmatched. This CDR3 region has 14 residues. Germline loops: CDR1 SNHLY, CDR2 FYNNEI. The CDR3 loop is CASSQQGEGQPQHF. As DNA, the CDR3 is TGTGCCAGCAGTCAACAGGGGGAGGGTCAGCCCCAGCATTTT.

This chain connects TRBV19 to TRBJ2-5, with a tentative D call TRBD2 (5 bases). The CDR3 has 14 residues. Trimming shortened V by 1 base and J by 9 bases, and 15 bases separated the two germline ends. CDR1 and CDR2 from the germline V gene are LNHDA and SQIVND (reference sequence). CDR3 amino acids: CASSIAGLTGAQYF. CDR3 sequence (DNA): TGTGCCAGTAGTATAGCCGGACTGACCGGGGCCCAGTACTTC.

The rearrangement joins TRBV10-3 to TRBJ1-2, with 8 bases that match TRBD1. Per germline, CDR1 ENHRY and CDR2 SYGVKD. V gave up 5 bases and J gave up 8 bases; unmatched junction bases: 16. The CDR3 sequence is 16 residues long. The CDR3 sequence is CAISSGGTGLQDGYTF. CDR3 in DNA: TGTGCCATCAGTTCGGGTGGGACAGGCCTCCAAGACGGCTACACCTTC.

The gene calls are TRBV5-1 and TRBJ1-1, with D possibly matching TRBD1 (6 bases). The CDR3 contains 14 residues. The germline CDR1 and CDR2 sequences are SGHRS and YFSETQ. Trimming removed 0 bases from V and 3 bases from J, with 9 bases in between. The chain's CDR3 is CASSLVSGDTEAFF. For the CDR3, the DNA is TGCGCCAGCAGCTTGGTGTCAGGGGACACTGAAGCTTTCTTT.